The 19 T cell receptor beta chains listed next were all sequenced from one sample in a study of T cells in Graves' hyperthyroidism and ophthalmopathy. It was RNA transcripts that yielded the amplified TCR beta CDR3 regions. HTBI primers were used for first-round RT-PCR of the TCR CDR3. A single record per CDR3 protein comes from TCRdb applying MiXCR to the multiplex PCR reads. The sample lists a few hundred thousand distinct CDR3 sequences, roughly an eighth occurring once. The sequenced material came from blood. The receptors stem from a woman in her thirties or forties with Graves' ophthalmopathy.

This clonotype was found once. This chain uses TRBV2 with TRBJ1-4; a possible D gene is TRBD1 (5 bases). In germline, CDR1 is SNHLY, CDR2 FYNNEI. The CDR3 sequence is 11 residues long. V was cut by 5 bases and J by 8 bases, with 6 bases left in between. The CDR3 DNA sequence: TGTGCCAGCAGTTGGACAGAAAAACTGTTTTTT. Translating it yields CASSWTEKLFF.

The chain carries TRBV7-9 and TRBJ2-3; D not resolved. CDR1 is SEHNR and CDR2 is FQNEAQ in the germline V gene (reference sequence). This CDR3 has 16 residues. The V end lost 6 bases, the J end lost 5 bases, and 21 bases lay between the germline ends. The CDR3 spells CASSIWATLAGDTQYF. The CDR3 region has the DNA TGTGCCAGCAGTATATGGGCCACTTTGGCTGGAGATACGCAGTATTTT.

This clonotype was seen repeatedly, ten times or more. This chain links TRBV19 with TRBJ2-1; D could derive from TRBD1 or TRBD2 (5 bases each). Trimming took 3 bases from V and 10 from J, leaving 13 bases between them. Germline V CDR1 and CDR2: LNHDA, SQIVND (reference sequence). The CDR3 totals 13 residues. CDR3 residues: CASSIGAVKEQFF. The CDR3, as DNA: TGTGCCAGTAGTATCGGGGCAGTAAAAGAGCAGTTCTTC.

The chain combines TRBV30 with TRBJ1-5, with D tentatively TRBD1 (5 bases). The CDR3 loop spans 13 amino acids. Germline lookup yields CDR1 GTSNPN and CDR2 SVGIG (reference sequence). Trimming removed 2 bases from V and 3 bases from J, with 8 bases in between. Here the CDR3 DNA reads TGTGCCTGGAGTCGACAGTCCAATCAGCCCCAGCATTTT. This translates into CAWSRQSNQPQHF.

The chain has TRBV7-8 and TRBJ2-2, with TRBD2 matching 13 bases. Germline CDR1 SGHVS, CDR2 FQNEAQ. The CDR3 consists of 17 residues. V lost 4 bases to trimming and J lost 9 bases; unmatched junction nucleotides: 11. CDR3 in amino acids: CASSSSTSGGAPRELFF. DNA of the CDR3: TGTGCCAGCAGCTCATCAACTAGCGGGGGGGCCCCCCGGGAGCTGTTTTTT.

This clonotype was observed a handful of times. This chain joins TRBV7-8 and TRBJ1-2; no firm D call. Germline V gene lookup returns CDR1 SGHVS and CDR2 FQNEAQ. V was cut by 0 bases and J by 2 bases, with 7 bases left in between. The CDR3 has 14 residues. CDR3 region: CASSLAGRNYGYTF. Written as DNA, the CDR3 is TGTGCCAGCAGCTTAGCGGGCCGAAACTATGGCTACACCTTC.

This clonotype was observed many times. The V call is TRBV6-1, the J call TRBJ2-1; TRBD2 matches at 11 bases. CDR3 length: 16 residues. The junction had 10 bases not matched to a gene; V was cut back by 7 bases and J by 5 bases. CDR1 is MNHNS, CDR2 SASEGT, per germline. The DNA for the CDR3 is TGTGCCAGCACCACGGCTAGCGGGAGGCCTCACAATGAGCAGTTCTTC. This sequence encodes CASTTASGRPHNEQFF.

As concerns this clonotype: Germline and junction disagree at one end, which may indicate a read error. The chain carries TRBV19 and TRBJ2-3, with a weak D call TRBD1 (5 bases). Germline assignment: CDR1 LNHDA and CDR2 SQIVND (reference sequence). The CDR3 length is 14 residues. The CDR3 region has the DNA TGTGCCAGTAGTATTAGGGGATCCACAGATACGCGGTATTTT. Translating it yields CASSIRGSTDTRYF.

This clonotype was observed at least ten times. J is TRBJ2-3 and V is TRBV10-3; the D gene could be TRBD1 or TRBD2 (5 bases each). The V gene lost 8 bases and the J gene lost 4 bases, with 16 bases spanning the gap. The V gene's germline CDR1 is ENHRY and CDR2 SYGVKD. The length of the CDR3 is 14 residues. This CDR3 reads CAIGDPLLPDTQYF. The CDR3, as DNA: TGTGCCATCGGGGACCCCCTTCTCCCAGATACGCAGTATTTT.

This clonotype was recorded many times. The chain links TRBV20-1 to TRBJ1-1, with D uncertain. The CDR3 length is 10 residues. The V gene lost 6 bases and the J gene lost 9 bases, with 11 bases spanning the gap. Germline loops: CDR1 DFQATT, CDR2 SNEGSKA (reference sequence). In DNA form, the CDR3 reads TGCAGTGCCGGAGGGTATAAAGCTTTCTTT. The encoded protein is CSAGGYKAFF.

The J gene is TRBJ2-7, the V gene TRBV6-4, with 11 positions matching TRBD2. The CDR3 is 14 residues long. V lost 3 bases, J lost 4 bases, and 2 bases stayed unmatched. Germline-derived CDR1 and CDR2 are MRHNA and SNTAGT. CDR3 nucleotides: TGTGCCAGCAGTGAAGCTAGCGGGAGGTACGAGCAGTACTTC. This gives the protein CASSEASGRYEQYF.

The sample holds many counts of this clonotype. The chain has TRBV7-9 and TRBJ1-6; D might be TRBD1 (6 bases). Germline-derived CDR1 and CDR2 are SEHNR and FQNEAQ (reference sequence). The CDR3 runs 15 residues. Trimming removed 5 bases at V and 3 bases at J, with 11 bases between. The CDR3 loop is CASSARQDYNSPLHF. CDR3 nucleotides: TGTGCCAGCAGCGCCCGACAGGACTATAATTCACCCCTCCACTTT. Supplemented by reference TRBV7-9 and TRBJ1-6, the full variable domain reads DTGVSQNPRHKITKRGQNVTFRCDPISEHNRLYWYRQTLGQGPEFLTYFQNEAQLEKSRLLSDRFSAERPKGSFSTLEIQRTEQGDSAMYLCASSARQDYNSPLHFGNGTRLTVT.

The chain links TRBV3-1 to TRBJ2-1; 7 bases are shared with TRBD2. This CDR3 is built from 13 residues. The trim removed 4 bases at V and 6 bases at J, leaving 3 bases unmatched. Germline CDR1 and CDR2: LGHDT and YNNKEL (reference sequence). The CDR3 DNA follows: TGTGCCAGCAGCCCCGGACTAGTCAATGAGCAGTTCTTC. As protein: CASSPGLVNEQFF.

To note about this clonotype: The CDR3 ends on some other residue instead of the conserved phenylalanine or tryptophan, so this is likely a read error. The rearrangement links TRBV19 to TRBJ2-6; TRBD1 or TRBD2 may be the D gene (5 bases each). This CDR3 has 18 residues. Trimming cost V 6 bases and J 4 bases, with 22 bases left between them. Germline V gene data show CDR1 as LNHDA and CDR2 as SQIVND (reference sequence). The DNA of the CDR3 is TGTGCCAGTAGGACGTTCGGTGGGGGTATAACAGGGGCCAACGTCCTGACTCTC. This sequence encodes CASRTFGGGITGANVLTL.

The rearrangement uses TRBV7-6 and TRBJ1-1; 9 bases line up with TRBD1. CDR3 size: 15 residues. CDR1 and CDR2 (germline): SGHVS, FNYEAQ. V dropped 5 bases and J dropped 6; count of bases not matched to a gene: 10. CDR3 in DNA: TGTGCCAGCAGCCCACAGACAGGGGGAGGGCCTGAAGCTTTCTTT. Translated: CASSPQTGGGPEAFF.

This clonotype was counted at least ten times. The chain couples TRBV24-1 to TRBJ2-2, with D tentatively TRBD2 (5 bases). The CDR3 has 14 amino acids. Trimming took 5 bases from V and 2 from J, leaving 8 bases between them. Germline V gene sequence: CDR1 KGHDR, CDR2 SFDVKD. Written as DNA, the CDR3 is TGTGCCACCAGTGCAAGCGGAAACACCGGGGAGCTGTTTTTT. Translating gives CATSASGNTGELFF.

At least ten counts were recorded for this clonotype. CDR3 sequence reads: CASSATQGAGELFF. The CDR3 DNA follows: TGTGCCAGCAGTGCGACACAGGGGGCCGGGGAGCTGTTTTTT. This chain uses TRBV27 with TRBJ2-2, with 8 bases fitting TRBD1. The J segment lost 6 bases and the V segment lost 5 bases, leaving 5 bases of the junction unmatched. CDR1 and CDR2 from the germline V gene are MNHEY and SMNVEV (reference sequence). The CDR3 runs to 14 residues.

This clonotype has ten or more counts. The chain joins TRBV10-3 to TRBJ1-2, with 7 nucleotides matching TRBD1. The CDR3 loop spans 13 amino acids. CDR1 is ENHRY and CDR2 is SYGVKD in the germline V gene. With V trimmed by 11 bases and J by 7 bases, 13 bases remained unmatched. The CDR3 bases are TGTGCCGCCCGGGACAGCTCTCGGGGTGGCTACACCTTC. This gives the protein CAARDSSRGGYTF.

This clonotype was counted ten times or more. This rearrangement joins TRBV3-1 to TRBJ2-7, with D unclear. The CDR3 spans 11 residues. Germline V gives CDR1 LGHDT, CDR2 YNNKEL (reference sequence). V lost 5 bases to trimming and J lost 7 bases, with 9 bases between them. The CDR3, as DNA: TGTGCCAGCAGCGCTTATCGAGAGCAGTACTTC. This translates into CASSAYREQYF.